One and the same sample provided the 22 T cell receptor beta chains below, sequenced in a study of T cell changes during pregnancy in multiple sclerosis. The data were produced by immunoSEQ multiplex PCR, yet TCRdb's version contains in-frame clones alone and is incomplete. The sample contains around 72,000 clones, about nine tenths of which appear only once. This sample comprised peripheral blood, obtained in the third trimester of pregnancy. These receptors came from a female donor in good health, enrolled as a control in a pregnancy study.

This rearrangement joins TRBV14 to TRBJ2-7; the match to TRBD2 covers 9 bases. Germline values: CDR1 SGHDN, CDR2 FVKESK. V shed 2 bases, J shed 1 base, and the junction held 15 bases outside the gene matches. The CDR3 has 19 residues. CDR3 amino acids: CASSQTHGGLAGRSYEQYF. As DNA, the CDR3 is TGTGCCAGCAGCCAAACTCACGGTGGGCTAGCGGGACGTTCCTACGAGCAGTACTTC.

A single count supports this clone. The rearrangement links TRBV19 to TRBJ2-1; 10 positions agree with TRBD2. Germline CDR1 is LNHDA and CDR2 is SQIVND (reference sequence). The V and J ends lost 3 bases and 4 bases, in that order; junction bases with no gene match: 9. CDR3 length: 17 amino acids. This chain's CDR3 is CASSIPFSGGRYNEQFF. The CDR3 DNA follows: TGTGCCAGTAGTATCCCATTTAGCGGGGGGCGTTACAATGAGCAGTTCTTC.

The chain has TRBV7-2 and TRBJ2-7, with 8 bases that match TRBD2. This CDR3 region has 13 residues. The J segment lost 6 bases and the V segment lost 1 base, leaving 2 bases of the junction unmatched. Germline assignment: CDR1 SGHTA and CDR2 FQGNSA. The CDR3 coding sequence is TGTGCCAGCAGCTTAGATCTAGCGGGCGAGCAGTACTTC. Protein product: CASSLDLAGEQYF.

The chain employs TRBV5-1 and TRBJ2-6; maybe TRBD1 (6 bases). V was shortened by 4 bases and J by 0 bases, with 17 bases between the two germline ends. Germline values: CDR1 SGHRS, CDR2 YFSETQ. The CDR3 has 18 amino acids. Here the CDR3 DNA reads TGCGCCAGCAGCGTCAACCGGGACATCAGCTCTGGGGCCAACGTCCTGACTTTC. Protein sequence: CASSVNRDISSGANVLTF.

The V and J genes are TRBV27 and TRBJ2-2; D might be TRBD2 (6 bases). V lost 3 bases to trimming and J lost 5 bases, with 19 bases between them. Germline CDR1 MNHEY, CDR2 SMNVEV (reference sequence). The CDR3 loop spans 17 amino acids. CDR3 nucleotide sequence: TGTGCCAGCAGTTTTAGGCGGTTAGCGGATAAAACCGGGGAGCTGTTTTTT. This translates into CASSFRRLADKTGELFF.

The V gene is TRBV6-5, the J gene TRBJ2-1; 8 bases are a match to TRBD1. The CDR3 runs to 15 residues. Germline CDR1 MNHEY, CDR2 SVGAGI. The trim removed 7 bases at V and 6 bases at J, leaving 11 bases unmatched. Here the CDR3 DNA reads TGTGCCAGCACGCGGACAGGGTTTTCAATCAATGAGCAGTTCTTC. Protein: CASTRTGFSINEQFF.

The chain links TRBV7-2 to TRBJ2-2; 9 nucleotides align to TRBD2. The CDR3 extends over 17 amino acids. Germline CDR1 is SGHTA and CDR2 is FQGNSA. J gave up 1 base and V 0 bases, and 3 bases lay outside the gene matches. CDR3 region: CASSLAQTSGNTGELFF. The CDR3 bases are TGTGCCAGCAGCTTAGCGCAGACTAGCGGGAACACCGGGGAGCTGTTTTTT.

The chain combines TRBV13 with TRBJ2-3; D may be TRBD2 (6 bases). V gave up 1 base and J gave up 4 bases, with 9 bases separating them. CDR1 and CDR2 (germline): PRHDT, FYEKMQ (reference sequence). CDR3 size: 14 residues. CDR3 in amino acids: CASSLAGDADTQYF. As DNA, the CDR3 is TGTGCCAGCAGCTTAGCGGGAGATGCAGATACGCAGTATTTT.

This clone was counted a single time. The chain uses TRBV28 and TRBJ2-1, with a tentative D call TRBD2 (6 bases). V lost 2 bases, J lost 6 bases, and 8 bases lay in between. CDR1 is MDHEN, CDR2 SYDVKM, per germline. CDR3 size: 13 residues. The CDR3 coding sequence is TGTGCCAGCAGTTTAATGGGGGGCAATGAGCAGTTCTTC. It yields the protein CASSLMGGNEQFF.

The chain links TRBV4-2 to TRBJ1-4, with D tentatively TRBD1 (6 bases). Germline assignment: CDR1 LGHNA and CDR2 YNFKEQ. V was pared by 5 bases and J by 7 bases, with 14 bases between. The CDR3 spans 14 residues. The CDR3 loop is CASSSGAGGEKLFF. The CDR3 DNA sequence: TGTGCCAGCAGCTCAGGGGCGGGCGGTGAAAAACTGTTTTTT.

The J gene is TRBJ1-3, the V gene TRBV30; 10 nucleotides align to TRBD1. This CDR3 is built from 18 residues. V was clipped by 1 base and J by 1 base; unmatched bases: 10. CDR1 is GTSNPN and CDR2 is SVGIG in the germline V gene (reference sequence). The CDR3 nucleotides read TGTGCCTGGAGTGGGACCTATTCGGGACAGGGGTCTGGAAACACCATATATTTT. This codes for CAWSGTYSGQGSGNTIYF.

The rearrangement links TRBV2 to TRBJ1-2; unclear D gene. Germline V gives CDR1 SNHLY, CDR2 FYNNEI. Trimming cost V 3 bases and J 8 bases, with 13 bases left between them. The CDR3 has 13 amino acids. The CDR3 DNA sequence: TGTGCCAGCAGTGAGGGCCGCTCCCAAGGCTACACCTTC. It yields the protein CASSEGRSQGYTF.

The rearrangement uses TRBV9 and TRBJ2-6; the match to TRBD2 covers 7 bases. The CDR3 consists of 21 residues. CDR1 and CDR2 from the germline V gene are SGDLS and YYNGEE. Unmatched junction bases numbered 17, after V lost 0 bases and J lost 2 bases. The CDR3 DNA reads TGTGCCAGCAGCGTAGACGCCCAGCGGGGAAAGGGGATACCTGGGGCCAACGTCCTGACTTTC. Encoded protein: CASSVDAQRGKGIPGANVLTF. Full variable domain (rest looked up from reference TRBV9 and TRBJ2-6): DSGVTQTPKHLITATGQRVTLRCSPRSGDLSVYWYQQSLDQGLQFLIQYYNGEERAKGNILERFSAQQFPDLHSELNLSSLELGDSALYFCASSVDAQRGKGIPGANVLTFGAGSRLTVL.

This rearrangement joins TRBV18 to TRBJ1-3; TRBD1 matches 10 bases. CDR3 length: 18 residues. The ends lost 1 base at V and 4 bases at J; junction bases unmatched: 10. Germline loops: CDR1 KGHSH, CDR2 LQKENI. The CDR3 spells CASSPLRPGTGVGNTIYF. DNA of the CDR3: TGTGCCAGCTCACCACTGAGACCCGGGACAGGGGTCGGAAACACCATATATTTT.

This clone was observed a few times. This chain uses TRBV7-9 with TRBJ1-2, with D possibly matching TRBD1 (6 bases). CDR3 length: 14 amino acids. Germline lookup yields CDR1 SEHNR and CDR2 FQNEAQ (reference sequence). With 5 bases removed from V and 5 bases from J, the gap between germline ends came to 15 bases. The CDR3 loop reads CASSATGTQYGYTF. CDR3 bases: TGTGCCAGCAGCGCAACCGGGACACAGTATGGCTACACCTTC.

This sequence joins TRBV5-4 and TRBJ2-1, with 9 bases fitting TRBD2. Germline CDR1 SGHNT, CDR2 YYREEE (reference sequence). With 3 bases clipped from V and 6 bases from J, the junction kept 7 bases outside the gene matches. The CDR3 consists of 15 residues. CDR3 amino acids: CASSWLAGQSNEQFF. CDR3 in DNA: TGTGCCAGCAGCTGGCTAGCGGGGCAAAGCAATGAGCAGTTCTTC. The full variable domain, rest sourced from reference TRBV5-4 and TRBJ2-1, is ETGVTQSPTHLIKTRGQQVTLRCSSQSGHNTVSWYQQALGQGPQFIFQYYREEENGRGNFPPRFSGLQFPNYSSELNVNALELDDSALYLCASSWLAGQSNEQFFGPGTRLTVL.

The V call is TRBV13, the J call TRBJ2-1; maybe TRBD2 (5 bases). Trimming stripped 2 bases from V and 7 bases from J, with 9 bases between. This CDR3 region has 13 residues. In germline, CDR1 is PRHDT, CDR2 FYEKMQ (reference sequence). Here the CDR3 DNA reads TGTGCCAGCAGCTTACCTAGCATGAATGAGCAGTTCTTC. Translated: CASSLPSMNEQFF.

V is TRBV7-2 and J is TRBJ2-7; weak D call: TRBD1 (6 bases). The length of the CDR3 is 14 residues. V lost 5 bases to trimming and J lost 2 bases, with 13 bases between them. CDR1 and CDR2 (germline): SGHTA, FQGNSA. CDR3 protein: CASSPRTDPYEQYF. The CDR3 coding sequence is TGTGCCAGCAGCCCTCGGACAGACCCCTACGAGCAGTACTTC.

The chain combines TRBV29-1 with TRBJ1-3; TRBD1 aligns across 7 bases. The J segment lost 4 bases and the V segment lost 4 bases, leaving 1 base of the junction unmatched. CDR1 and CDR2 from the germline V gene are SQVTM and ANQGSEA. The CDR3 is made up of 12 amino acids. The CDR3 coding sequence is TGCAGCGTTGTGACAGGGGGAAACACCATATATTTT. This sequence encodes CSVVTGGNTIYF.

The rearrangement links TRBV7-9 to TRBJ1-2, with 8 bases fitting TRBD1. Germline loops: CDR1 SEHNR, CDR2 FQNEAQ (reference sequence). V was pared by 4 bases and J by 8 bases, with 9 bases of the junction left unmatched. There are 14 residues in the CDR3. The CDR3 loop is CASSSHQGARGYTF. The CDR3 nucleotides read TGTGCCAGCAGCTCCCACCAGGGGGCGCGGGGCTACACCTTC.

The rearrangement links TRBV9 to TRBJ2-5; D gene unclear. V was trimmed by 0 bases and J by 5 bases, leaving 14 bases between them. The CDR3 length is 15 residues. The germline V gene encodes CDR1 SGDLS and CDR2 YYNGEE. The CDR3 nucleotides are TGTGCCAGCAGCGTAGGAGCCTCTAAAACGGAGACCCAGTACTTC. Amino acid sequence: CASSVGASKTETQYF.

The chain employs TRBV28 and TRBJ2-7, with TRBD1 matching 9 bases. Looked up from germline, CDR1 is MDHEN and CDR2 is SYDVKM. Trimming removed 3 bases from V and 3 bases from J; junction bases left unmatched: 6. This CDR3 is 15 amino acids long. The CDR3 DNA follows: TGTGCCAGCAGTTTGGTGAGGACAGGGGTCTACGAGCAGTACTTC. Translating it yields CASSLVRTGVYEQYF. Full variable domain (missing parts from reference TRBV28 and TRBJ2-7): DVKVTQSSRYLVKRTGEKVFLECVQDMDHENMFWYRQDPGLGLRLIYFSYDVKMKEKGDIPEGYSVSREKKERFSLILESASTNQTSMYLCASSLVRTGVYEQYFGPGTRLTVT.